Listed below are T cell receptor beta chains from one sample, sequenced in a study of blood T cell repertoires in COVID-19. Libraries were prepared by immunoSEQ multiplex PCR; TCRdb keeps only in-frame clonotypes and omits some of them. The table lists about 160,000 clones, approximately 84% of them singletons. The sequencing sample was made of PBMCs or T cells enriched from blood (not recorded which). The source is a woman in her forties or fifties who had recovered from COVID-19. Both conserved end residues are part of each CDR3. The order of the fields is V gene, J gene, D gene, clone size, CDR3 DNA, CDR3 protein. The D gene is left open where the match is weak. Expanded clones get a size class; other rows say once, few or many, or leave the size out.

>TRBV11-2|TRBJ1-1|.|.
TGTGCCAGCAGCTTAGTAGTGAGAACTGAAGCTTTCTTT
CASSLVVRTEAFF
>TRBV4-1|TRBJ1-2|TRBD1|.
TGCGCCAGCAGCCACGGACAGGGGAACTATGGCTACACCTTC
CASSHGQGNYGYTF
>TRBV7-2|TRBJ2-1|TRBD2|.
TGTGCCAGCAGCTTAGGGGGGGGAGCGGGAGTTTCGGCTTACAATGAGCAGTTCTTC
CASSLGGGAGVSAYNEQFF
>TRBV15|TRBJ1-2|.|.
TGTGCCACCAGCAGCGGCGCCGGCGGGCAGATTTATTATGGCTACACCTTC
CATSSGAGGQIYYGYTF
>TRBV2|TRBJ2-5|TRBD2|.
TGTGCCAGCAACCCGGGACTAGCGGGAGAAGAGACCCAGTACTTC
CASNPGLAGEETQYF
>TRBV6-5|TRBJ1-5|.|.
TGTGCCAGCCAGACACCGTCGGGCAATCAGCCCCAGCATTTT
CASQTPSGNQPQHF
>TRBV15|TRBJ2-1|TRBD2|.
TGTGCCTCGGGGACTAGCGGGACCAGCTCCTACAATGAGCAGTTCTTC
CASGTSGTSSYNEQFF
>TRBV6-6|TRBJ2-7|TRBD2|.
TGTGCCAGCAGTTCCCTCGGACTAGACTACGAGCAGTACTTC
CASSSLGLDYEQYF
>TRBV4-1|TRBJ2-5|.|.
TGCGCCAGCAGCTTACGGACTATTGGAGAGACCCAGTACTTC
CASSLRTIGETQYF
>TRBV7-6|TRBJ2-2|.|once
TGTGCCAGCAGCTTAGGAGTGGCCGGGGAGCTGTTTTTT
CASSLGVAGELFF
>TRBV28|TRBJ2-1|.|.
TGTGCCAGCAGTTCGCGAACAGGGCGCAATGAGCAGTTCTTC
CASSSRTGRNEQFF
>TRBV6-2/TRBV6-3|TRBJ2-7|TRBD2|once
TGTGCCAGCAACCCAATGACTAGCCACTCCTACGAGCAGTACTTC
CASNPMTSHSYEQYF
>TRBV27|TRBJ2-7|TRBD2|.
TGTGCCAGCAAAATCCGGGGCCTAAAAAGCGGGAGGGCCTCCGAGCAGTACTTC
CASKIRGLKSGRASEQYF
>TRBV5-6|TRBJ2-7|.|.
TGTGCCAGCAGCTTTTCGGTAATTGGCTACGAGCAGTACTTC
CASSFSVIGYEQYF
>TRBV19|TRBJ1-1|.|.
TGTGCCGCAAACCGGGGGGCGAACACTGAAGCTTTCTTT
CAANRGANTEAFF
>TRBV7-9|TRBJ1-2|TRBD1|.
TGTGCCAGCAGCCCCGGGACAGGGGGCAGGTCTGGCTACACCTTC
CASSPGTGGRSGYTF
>TRBV28|TRBJ2-5|.|few
TGTGCCAGCAGTGACCTACAGGGTCAAGAGACCCAGTACTTC
CASSDLQGQETQYF